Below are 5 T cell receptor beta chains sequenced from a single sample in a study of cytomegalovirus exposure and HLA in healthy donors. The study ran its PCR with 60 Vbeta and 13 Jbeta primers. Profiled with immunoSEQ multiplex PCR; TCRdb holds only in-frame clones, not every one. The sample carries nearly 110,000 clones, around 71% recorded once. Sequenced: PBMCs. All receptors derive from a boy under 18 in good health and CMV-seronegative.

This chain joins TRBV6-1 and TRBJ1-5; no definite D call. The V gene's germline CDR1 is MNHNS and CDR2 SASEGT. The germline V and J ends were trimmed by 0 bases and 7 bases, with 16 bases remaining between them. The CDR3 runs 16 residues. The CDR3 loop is CASSEAGRREGQPQHF. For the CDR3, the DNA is TGTGCCAGCAGTGAAGCGGGCCGACGGGAGGGCCAGCCCCAGCATTTT.

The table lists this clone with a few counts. This CDR3 reads CASSEYWGRSNQPQHF. The CDR3 region has the DNA TGTGCCAGCAGTGAATATTGGGGCAGGAGCAATCAGCCCCAGCATTTT. The chain is built from TRBV6-1 and TRBJ1-5; tentatively, D is TRBD1 (5 bases). Germline V lookup: CDR1 MNHNS, CDR2 SASEGT. V was shortened by 2 bases and J by 1 base, with 12 bases between the two germline ends. The CDR3 consists of 16 residues.

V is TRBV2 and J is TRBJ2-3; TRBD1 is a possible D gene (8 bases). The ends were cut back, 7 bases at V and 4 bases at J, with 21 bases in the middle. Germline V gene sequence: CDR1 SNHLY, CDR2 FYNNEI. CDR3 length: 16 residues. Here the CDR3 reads CASTLLGTGLADTQYF. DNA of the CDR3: TGTGCCAGCACCCTCCTTGGGACAGGACTAGCAGATACGCAGTATTTT.

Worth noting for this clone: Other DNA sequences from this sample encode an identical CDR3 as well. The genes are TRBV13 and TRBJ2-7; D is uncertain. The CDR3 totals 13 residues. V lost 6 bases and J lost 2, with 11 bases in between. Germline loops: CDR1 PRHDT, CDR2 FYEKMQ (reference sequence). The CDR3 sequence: CASSKRVAYEQYF. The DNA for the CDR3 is TGTGCCAGCAGTAAACGGGTTGCCTACGAGCAGTACTTC.

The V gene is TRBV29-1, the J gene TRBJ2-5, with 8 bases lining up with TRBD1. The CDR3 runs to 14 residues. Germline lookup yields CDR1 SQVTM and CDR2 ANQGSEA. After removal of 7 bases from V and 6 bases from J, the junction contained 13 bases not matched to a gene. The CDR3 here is CSAPPQGVGKTQYF. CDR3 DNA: TGCAGCGCCCCCCCACAGGGGGTTGGAAAGACCCAGTACTTC. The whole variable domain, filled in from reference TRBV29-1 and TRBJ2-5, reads SAVISQKPSRDICQRGTSLTIQCQVDSQVTMMFWYRQQPGQSLTLIATANQGSEATYESGFVIDKFPISRPNLTFSTLTVSNMSPEDSSIYLCSAPPQGVGKTQYFGPGTRLLVL.